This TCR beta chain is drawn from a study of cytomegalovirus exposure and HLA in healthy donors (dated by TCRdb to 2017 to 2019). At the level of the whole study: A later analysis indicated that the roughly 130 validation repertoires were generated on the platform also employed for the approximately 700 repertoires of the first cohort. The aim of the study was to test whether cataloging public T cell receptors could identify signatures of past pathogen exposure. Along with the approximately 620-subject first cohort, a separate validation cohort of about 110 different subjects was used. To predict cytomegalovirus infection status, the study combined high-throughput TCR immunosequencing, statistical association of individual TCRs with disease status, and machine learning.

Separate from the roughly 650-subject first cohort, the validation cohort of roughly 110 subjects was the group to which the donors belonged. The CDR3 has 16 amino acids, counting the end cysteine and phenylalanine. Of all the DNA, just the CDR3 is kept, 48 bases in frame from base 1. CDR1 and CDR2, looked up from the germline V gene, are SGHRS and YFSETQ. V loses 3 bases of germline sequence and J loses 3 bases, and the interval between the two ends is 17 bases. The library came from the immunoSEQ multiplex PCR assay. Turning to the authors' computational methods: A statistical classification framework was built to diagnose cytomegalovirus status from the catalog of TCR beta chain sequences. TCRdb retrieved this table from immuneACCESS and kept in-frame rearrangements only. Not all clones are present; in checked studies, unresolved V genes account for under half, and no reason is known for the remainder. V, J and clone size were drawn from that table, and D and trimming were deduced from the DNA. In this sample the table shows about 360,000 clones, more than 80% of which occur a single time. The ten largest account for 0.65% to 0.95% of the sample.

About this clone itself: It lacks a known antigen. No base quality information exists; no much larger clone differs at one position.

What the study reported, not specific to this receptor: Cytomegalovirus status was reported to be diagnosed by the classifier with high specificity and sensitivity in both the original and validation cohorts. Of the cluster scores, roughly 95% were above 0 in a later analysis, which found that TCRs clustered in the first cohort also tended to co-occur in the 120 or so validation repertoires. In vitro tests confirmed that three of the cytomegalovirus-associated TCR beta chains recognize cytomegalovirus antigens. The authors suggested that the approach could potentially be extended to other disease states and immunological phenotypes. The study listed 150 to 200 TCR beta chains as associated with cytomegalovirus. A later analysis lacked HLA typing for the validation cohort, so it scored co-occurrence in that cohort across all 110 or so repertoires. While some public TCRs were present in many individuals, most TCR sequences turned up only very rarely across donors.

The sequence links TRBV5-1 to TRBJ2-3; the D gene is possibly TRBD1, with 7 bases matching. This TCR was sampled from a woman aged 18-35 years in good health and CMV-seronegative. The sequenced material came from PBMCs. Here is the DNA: TGCGCCAGCAGCTCACAGACAGGGAGGAGTACAGATACGCAGTATTTT. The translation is CASSSQTGRSTDTQYF. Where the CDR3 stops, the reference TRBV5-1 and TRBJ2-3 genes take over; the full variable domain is KAGVTQTPRYLIKTRGQQVTLSCSPISGHRSVSWYQQTPGQGLQFLFEYFSETQRNKGNFPGRFSGRQFSNSRSEMNVSTLELGDSALYLCASSSQTGRSTDTQYFGPGTRLTVL.